This TCR beta chain derives from a study of T-cell memory formation after mild COVID-19. Study background: TCR clusters were mostly donor specific.

This clonotype has only a few counts. The antigen remains unidentified. Using constant-segment primers, 5'RACE produced TCR alpha and TCR beta cDNA libraries carrying sample barcodes and UMIs. TCRdb re-called the 5' RACE reads with MiXCR, one entry per CDR3 protein. The sample contains about 470,000 distinct CDR3 sequences, around 27% of which appear only once. Overall study findings and caveats: Clones contracting over day 15 to 85 were CD4/CD8 balanced, with later expanders leaning CD4+.

The CDR3 spans 16 residues. V lost 2 bases to trimming and J lost 6 bases, with 17 bases between them. Germline-derived CDR1 and CDR2 are MNHEY and SVGEGT. The chain combines TRBV6-2 or TRBV6-3 with TRBJ2-1; tentatively, D is TRBD2 (6 bases). The sample comprised PBMCs or a T cell subset sorted from them (not recorded which). This clonotype originated in an adult woman who had mild COVID-19 (a few samples of this study predate the infection). Cell type and time point are not known. CDR3 in amino acids: CASSYTPVGTGNEQFF. For the CDR3, the DNA is TGTGCCAGCAGTTACACTCCTGTGGGGACTGGCAATGAGCAGTTCTTC.